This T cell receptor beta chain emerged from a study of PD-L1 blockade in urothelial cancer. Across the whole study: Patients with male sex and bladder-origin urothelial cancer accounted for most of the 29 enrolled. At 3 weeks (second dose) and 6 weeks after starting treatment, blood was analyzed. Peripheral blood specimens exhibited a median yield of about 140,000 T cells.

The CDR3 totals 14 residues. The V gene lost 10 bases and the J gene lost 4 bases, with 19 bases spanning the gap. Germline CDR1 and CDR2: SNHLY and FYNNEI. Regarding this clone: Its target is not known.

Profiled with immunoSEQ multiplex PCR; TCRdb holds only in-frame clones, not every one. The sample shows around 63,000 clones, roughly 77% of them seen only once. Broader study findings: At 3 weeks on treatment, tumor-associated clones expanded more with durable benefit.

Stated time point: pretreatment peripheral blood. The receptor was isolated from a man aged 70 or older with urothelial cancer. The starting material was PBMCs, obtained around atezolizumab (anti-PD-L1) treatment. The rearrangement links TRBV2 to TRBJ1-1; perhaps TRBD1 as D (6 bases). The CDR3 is CATSVRDKGTEAFF. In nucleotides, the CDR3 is TGTGCCACTTCGGTTAGGGACAAGGGCACTGAAGCTTTCTTT.